This T cell receptor beta chain originates from a study of T cell responses to AZD1222 COVID-19 vaccine. Study-wide context: Whether given at about 4 or about 12 weeks, second doses were pooled. Study conclusions and caveats: Seropositive at baseline were only a handful of AZD1222 recipients. Two doses of AZD1222 preceded a rise in Spike-specific TCR breadth and depth. Regions left unmutated in variants are reportedly the target of nearly half of spike-specific TCRs.

Libraries were prepared by immunoSEQ multiplex PCR; TCRdb keeps only in-frame clonotypes and omits some of them. The profile shows some 130,000 clones, over 90% of them singletons. The CDR3 is made up of 14 amino acids. V was shortened by 0 bases and J by 7 bases, with 12 bases between the two germline ends. The germline gives CDR1 SGHTA, CDR2 FQGNSA. A word on this clone: Its specificity is unknown.

Sample: peripheral blood, taken on day 0 of AZD1222 vaccination. The chain uses TRBV7-2 and TRBJ1-1, with D tentatively TRBD1 (5 bases). The receptor comes from an adult in good health. This CDR3 reads CASSLARDVGEAFF. Written as DNA, the CDR3 is TGTGCCAGCAGCTTAGCCCGGGACGTCGGTGAAGCTTTCTTT.